A single sample gave rise to the 5 T cell receptor beta chains below, sequenced in a study of blood T cell repertoires in COVID-19. The protocol was immunoSEQ multiplex PCR, while the TCRdb copy is restricted to in-frame clones and leaves out a portion. The sample has roughly 150,000 clones; more than 75% are singletons. Source material: peripheral blood. Receptor source: a woman aged 80 or older with COVID-19, enrolled during active disease.

V gene TRBV6-2 or TRBV6-3 combines with J gene TRBJ2-7; 9 bases line up with TRBD2. The V gene's germline CDR1 is MNHEY and CDR2 SVGEGT. The CDR3 is 16 residues long. V dropped 4 bases and J dropped 3; count of bases not matched to a gene: 10. DNA of the CDR3: TGTGCCAGCAGTTCCAAAGGGACTAGCTCTTACTACGAGCAGTACTTC. Translating it yields CASSSKGTSSYYEQYF.

There are a few counts of this clone. The rearrangement uses TRBV9 and TRBJ2-6; weak D call: TRBD1 (6 bases). Germline V gene sequence: CDR1 SGDLS, CDR2 YYNGEE. V lost 4 bases and J lost 0, with 20 bases in between. The CDR3 sequence is 19 residues long. In DNA, the CDR3 is TGTGCCAGCAGCCCGAACCCGGGACAAGGTGCCTCTGGGGCCAACGTCCTGACTTTC. Translation: CASSPNPGQGASGANVLTF. Complete variable domain (other parts from reference TRBV9 and TRBJ2-6): DSGVTQTPKHLITATGQRVTLRCSPRSGDLSVYWYQQSLDQGLQFLIQYYNGEERAKGNILERFSAQQFPDLHSELNLSSLELGDSALYFCASSPNPGQGASGANVLTFGAGSRLTVL.

This clone showed up just once. V gene TRBV5-1 combines with J gene TRBJ2-1, with 8 bases that match TRBD2. The V gene end was trimmed by 4 bases and the J gene end by 4 bases; junction bases not matched to a gene: 13. CDR3 size: 17 residues. Per germline, CDR1 SGHRS and CDR2 YFSETQ. The CDR3 region is CASSLGPTSGMYNEQFF. The CDR3 DNA follows: TGCGCCAGCAGCCTGGGCCCAACTAGCGGAATGTACAATGAGCAGTTCTTC.

The chain carries TRBV18 and TRBJ2-3; D remains ambiguous. The ends were cut back, 1 base at V and 2 bases at J, with 7 bases in the middle. Germline assignment: CDR1 KGHSH and CDR2 LQKENI. There are 14 residues in the CDR3. In DNA form, the CDR3 reads TGTGCCAGCTCACCACTGGGCCCCACAGATACGCAGTATTTT. Translating it yields CASSPLGPTDTQYF. The full variable domain, with the rest looked up from reference TRBV18 and TRBJ2-3, is NAGVMQNPRHLVRRRGQEARLRCSPMKGHSHVYWYRQLPEEGLKFMVYLQKENIIDESGMPKERFSAEFPKEGPSILRIQQVVRGDSAAYFCASSPLGPTDTQYFGPGTRLTVL.

The rearrangement joins TRBV5-5 to TRBJ1-5, with a tentative D call TRBD1 (5 bases). Trimming left V 3 bases short and J 7 bases short, with 20 bases between. CDR3 length equals 16 residues. Germline lookup yields CDR1 SGHKS and CDR2 YYEKEE (reference sequence). As DNA, the CDR3 is TGTGCCAGCAGCTGGTCGCCCTCGATTGACAGCCAGCCCCAGCATTTT. Encoded protein: CASSWSPSIDSQPQHF.